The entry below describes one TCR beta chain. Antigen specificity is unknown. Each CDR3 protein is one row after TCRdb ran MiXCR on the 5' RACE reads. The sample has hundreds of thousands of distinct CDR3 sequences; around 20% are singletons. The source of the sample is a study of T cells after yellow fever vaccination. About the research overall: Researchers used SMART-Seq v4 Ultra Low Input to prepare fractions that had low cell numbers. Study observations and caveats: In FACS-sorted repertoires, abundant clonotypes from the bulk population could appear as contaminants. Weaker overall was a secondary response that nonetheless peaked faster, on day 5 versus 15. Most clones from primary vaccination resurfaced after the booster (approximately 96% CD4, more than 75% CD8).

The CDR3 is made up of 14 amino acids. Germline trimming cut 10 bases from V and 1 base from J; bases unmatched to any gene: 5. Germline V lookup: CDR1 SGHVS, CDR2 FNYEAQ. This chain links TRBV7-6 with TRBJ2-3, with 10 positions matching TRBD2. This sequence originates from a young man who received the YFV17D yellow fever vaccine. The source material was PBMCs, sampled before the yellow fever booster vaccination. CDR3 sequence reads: CATRAGGGTDTQYF. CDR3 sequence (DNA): TGTGCCACCAGAGCGGGGGGGGGCACAGATACGCAGTATTTT.